The rows below give T cell receptor beta chains drawn from one sample of a study of blood T cell repertoires in COVID-19. Only in-frame clones appear in the TCRdb table, and some are missing; sequencing was by immunoSEQ multiplex PCR. In the table there are approximately 79,000 clones, around 88% of which are singletons. Sequencing input: peripheral blood. These TCRs come from a man aged 55 to 70 with acute or convalescent COVID-19. Each CDR3 is given with its conserved first and last residue. A D gene is named only where the DNA matches it firmly. Clone size is stated in some rows and not others, as once, few, many or a class when expanded.

clone_size: .; j_call: TRBJ2-2; d_call: .; v_call: TRBV5-6; cdr3_nt: TGTGCCAGCAGCCCCCGGGACAAAGGTCCCGCCGGGGAGCTGTTTTTT; cdr3_aa: CASSPRDKGPAGELFF
clone_size: .; j_call: TRBJ1-6; d_call: .; v_call: TRBV5-4; cdr3_nt: TGTGCCAGCAGCTCGGTAGCAGTATATGGATCACCCCTCCACTTT; cdr3_aa: CASSSVAVYGSPLHF
clone_size: .; j_call: TRBJ1-2; d_call: .; v_call: TRBV6-1; cdr3_nt: TGTGCCAGCAGTGAAGATCAGATGAGGGTTGGCTACACCTTC; cdr3_aa: CASSEDQMRVGYTF
clone_size: .; j_call: TRBJ1-1; d_call: .; v_call: TRBV7-3; cdr3_nt: TGTGCCAGCAGCTCCTACCCAACAGAAGCTGAAGCTTTCTTT; cdr3_aa: CASSSYPTEAEAFF
clone_size: .; j_call: TRBJ2-7; d_call: .; v_call: TRBV7-3; cdr3_nt: TGTGCCAGCAGCGGCCCCTCACAGGAGCAGTACTTC; cdr3_aa: CASSGPSQEQYF
clone_size: .; j_call: TRBJ2-2; d_call: .; v_call: TRBV9; cdr3_nt: TGTGCCAGCAGCGTTGGGACAAACACCGGGGAGCTGTTTTTT; cdr3_aa: CASSVGTNTGELFF
clone_size: .; j_call: TRBJ2-3; d_call: TRBD2; v_call: TRBV6-1; cdr3_nt: TGTGCCAGCAGTGACCTAGCGGGAGGGCCAATTAACACAGATACGCAGTATTTT; cdr3_aa: CASSDLAGGPINTDTQYF
clone_size: few; j_call: TRBJ2-7; d_call: .; v_call: TRBV12-3/TRBV12-4; cdr3_nt: TGTGCCAGCAGGGCCGACAGCTACGAGCAGTACTTC; cdr3_aa: CASRADSYEQYF
clone_size: once; j_call: TRBJ2-7; d_call: .; v_call: TRBV7-2; cdr3_nt: TGTGCCAGCAGCTTAACAGAAGCCTACGAGCAGTACTTC; cdr3_aa: CASSLTEAYEQYF
clone_size: .; j_call: TRBJ1-2; d_call: TRBD1; v_call: TRBV19; cdr3_nt: TGTGCCAGTAGGTTACAGGGGGCGGTCTATGGCTACACCTTC; cdr3_aa: CASRLQGAVYGYTF
clone_size: .; j_call: TRBJ2-3; d_call: .; v_call: TRBV11-2; cdr3_nt: TGTGCCAGCAGCCCCCCGGGGCGGGGTATCACAGATACGCAGTATTTT; cdr3_aa: CASSPPGRGITDTQYF
clone_size: .; j_call: TRBJ2-5; d_call: .; v_call: TRBV12-3/TRBV12-4; cdr3_nt: TGTGCCAGCAGCGGGGATTCTCCGGAGACCCAGTACTTC; cdr3_aa: CASSGDSPETQYF
clone_size: .; j_call: TRBJ1-2; d_call: .; v_call: TRBV7-2; cdr3_nt: TGTGCCAGCAGCTTCTACCCCGAGAGGGGCTACACCTTC; cdr3_aa: CASSFYPERGYTF
clone_size: .; j_call: TRBJ2-7; d_call: .; v_call: TRBV13; cdr3_nt: TGTGCCAGCAGCTTAGAGTCCGGCCGGCGGTACGAGCAGTACTTC; cdr3_aa: CASSLESGRRYEQYF
clone_size: .; j_call: TRBJ1-2; d_call: TRBD1; v_call: TRBV24-1; cdr3_nt: TGTGCCACCAGTGATTCAGGGGGTACGTTAGGTGGCTACACCTTC; cdr3_aa: CATSDSGGTLGGYTF
clone_size: .; j_call: TRBJ1-2; d_call: TRBD1; v_call: TRBV12-3/TRBV12-4; cdr3_nt: TGTGCCAGCAGTTCCACAGGGGGCGCTTACACCTTC; cdr3_aa: CASSSTGGAYTF
clone_size: .; j_call: TRBJ1-1; d_call: TRBD1; v_call: TRBV27; cdr3_nt: TGTGCCAGCAGCCGATACAGGGGTACTAATCCTGAAGCTTTCTTT; cdr3_aa: CASSRYRGTNPEAFF
clone_size: .; j_call: TRBJ2-4; d_call: TRBD2; v_call: TRBV5-1; cdr3_nt: TGCGCCAGCAGCATGGGACTAGCGGGAGAATTTTTCATTCAGTACTTC; cdr3_aa: CASSMGLAGEFFIQYF
clone_size: few; j_call: TRBJ1-2; d_call: .; v_call: TRBV5-8; cdr3_nt: TGTGCCAGCAGCTTAGGACAGTACTATGGCTACACCTTC; cdr3_aa: CASSLGQYYGYTF
clone_size: .; j_call: TRBJ1-5; d_call: .; v_call: TRBV6-5; cdr3_nt: TGTGCCAGCAGTTCAGACCGGGGTGGGCCCCAGCATTTT; cdr3_aa: CASSSDRGGPQHF
clone_size: .; j_call: TRBJ1-1; d_call: .; v_call: TRBV5-1; cdr3_nt: TGCGCCAGCAGCCTGGACGGGATGAACACTGAAGCTTTCTTT; cdr3_aa: CASSLDGMNTEAFF
clone_size: .; j_call: TRBJ1-1; d_call: TRBD1; v_call: TRBV7-2; cdr3_nt: TGTGCCAGCGGATGGGACAGTTCGAACACTGAAGCTTTCTTT; cdr3_aa: CASGWDSSNTEAFF
clone_size: .; j_call: TRBJ1-2; d_call: TRBD1; v_call: TRBV2; cdr3_nt: TGTGCCAGCAGTGAGGGACAGGGGGTTTATGGCTACACCTTC; cdr3_aa: CASSEGQGVYGYTF
clone_size: .; j_call: TRBJ2-1; d_call: TRBD1; v_call: TRBV2; cdr3_nt: TGTGCCAGCAGTGAACTTGGGACAGGGACGTTTAATGAGCAGTTCTTC; cdr3_aa: CASSELGTGTFNEQFF
clone_size: .; j_call: TRBJ1-2; d_call: .; v_call: TRBV11-1; cdr3_nt: TGTGCCAGCAGCTCCACGCAAAGAACAGGTTTGGGAGGCTACACCTTC; cdr3_aa: CASSSTQRTGLGGYTF
clone_size: .; j_call: TRBJ2-7; d_call: .; v_call: TRBV19; cdr3_nt: TGTGCCAGTAGTAAAGGTCTCCGGGAAAACGAGCAGTACTTC; cdr3_aa: CASSKGLRENEQYF
clone_size: once; j_call: TRBJ2-1; d_call: TRBD2; v_call: TRBV19; cdr3_nt: TGTGCCAGTAGTATAGACGGCGGGAGGCCTGAGCAGTTCTTC; cdr3_aa: CASSIDGGRPEQFF
clone_size: .; j_call: TRBJ2-1; d_call: TRBD2; v_call: TRBV5-6; cdr3_nt: TGTGCCAGCAGCTTGTTGATAGCGGGAGGGCTAACCTACAATGAGCAGTTCTTC; cdr3_aa: CASSLLIAGGLTYNEQFF
clone_size: .; j_call: TRBJ1-1; d_call: .; v_call: TRBV11-2; cdr3_nt: TGTGCCAGCAGCTTAGAAAGGGCGACAGGAGCTTTCTTT; cdr3_aa: CASSLERATGAFF
clone_size: .; j_call: TRBJ1-2; d_call: .; v_call: TRBV19; cdr3_nt: TGTGCCAGTAGTATACGATCGGACAGCATCACTAACTATGGCTACACCTTC; cdr3_aa: CASSIRSDSITNYGYTF
clone_size: .; j_call: TRBJ2-5; d_call: .; v_call: TRBV9; cdr3_nt: TGTGCCAGCAGCGTATCCCGACAGGTGGGAGAGACCCAGTACTTC; cdr3_aa: CASSVSRQVGETQYF
clone_size: .; j_call: TRBJ2-2; d_call: .; v_call: TRBV11-3; cdr3_nt: TGTGCCAGCAGCTTAGGAGGAGGGACAGCTTACACCGGGGAGCTGTTTTTT; cdr3_aa: CASSLGGGTAYTGELFF
clone_size: .; j_call: TRBJ2-1; d_call: .; v_call: TRBV30; cdr3_nt: TGTGCCTGGATCAGGCCAGAGCAGGCCCCCCGGAATGAGCAGTTCTTC; cdr3_aa: CAWIRPEQAPRNEQFF
clone_size: .; j_call: TRBJ2-1; d_call: TRBD2; v_call: TRBV9; cdr3_nt: TGTGCCAGCAGCGTAGTGGGGAGCGGGATGGGGGAGCAGTTCTTC; cdr3_aa: CASSVVGSGMGEQFF
clone_size: .; j_call: TRBJ2-3; d_call: TRBD2; v_call: TRBV30; cdr3_nt: TGTGCCTGGAGTGTAGGGCGGGGGGCACAAGATACGCAGTATTTT; cdr3_aa: CAWSVGRGAQDTQYF
clone_size: .; j_call: TRBJ1-2; d_call: .; v_call: TRBV9; cdr3_nt: TGTGCCAGCAGCGCTAGGTCCTATGGCTACACCTTC; cdr3_aa: CASSARSYGYTF
clone_size: .; j_call: TRBJ2-6; d_call: .; v_call: TRBV7-3; cdr3_nt: TGTGCCAGCAGCTTAAACGGACAGAAAGGGGTGACCCGCTCTGGGGCCAACGTCCTGACTTTC; cdr3_aa: CASSLNGQKGVTRSGANVLTF
clone_size: .; j_call: TRBJ1-3; d_call: .; v_call: TRBV29-1; cdr3_nt: TGCAGCGTTGAAGATCGAAGGGGCAGGGGTGGAAACACCATATATTTT; cdr3_aa: CSVEDRRGRGGNTIYF
clone_size: once; j_call: TRBJ2-5; d_call: TRBD2; v_call: TRBV5-4; cdr3_nt: TGTGCCAGCAGCCCCTCTAGCGGGGGGCGGGGTTTTGAGACCCAGTACTTC; cdr3_aa: CASSPSSGGRGFETQYF
clone_size: .; j_call: TRBJ1-4; d_call: .; v_call: TRBV12-5; cdr3_nt: TGTGCTAGTGGTTCCCCTATGGAAAAACTGTTTTTT; cdr3_aa: CASGSPMEKLFF
clone_size: .; j_call: TRBJ2-5; d_call: .; v_call: TRBV11-2; cdr3_nt: TGTGCCAGCAGCTCTAGCCGGGAGACCCAGTACTTC; cdr3_aa: CASSSSRETQYF
clone_size: .; j_call: TRBJ1-5; d_call: .; v_call: TRBV6-1; cdr3_nt: TGTGCCAGCAGTGAGAATAGCAGAAAGCCTTATCAGCCCCAGCATTTT; cdr3_aa: CASSENSRKPYQPQHF
clone_size: .; j_call: TRBJ2-1; d_call: TRBD1; v_call: TRBV29-1; cdr3_nt: TGCAGCGTGAGGAGGGGACAGGAAAACAATGAGCAGTTCTTC; cdr3_aa: CSVRRGQENNEQFF
clone_size: .; j_call: TRBJ1-1; d_call: TRBD1; v_call: TRBV5-6; cdr3_nt: TGTGCCAGCAGCGGGGACAGCTACACTGAAGCTTTCTTT; cdr3_aa: CASSGDSYTEAFF
clone_size: .; j_call: TRBJ1-3; d_call: .; v_call: TRBV28; cdr3_nt: TGTGCCAGCAGTGACCCTAGGGGGGGGTCTGGAAACACCATATATTTT; cdr3_aa: CASSDPRGGSGNTIYF
clone_size: .; j_call: TRBJ2-7; d_call: TRBD1; v_call: TRBV6-5; cdr3_nt: TGTGCCAGCAGGACCAACAGGGGAACCTACGAGCAGTACTTC; cdr3_aa: CASRTNRGTYEQYF
clone_size: .; j_call: TRBJ2-2; d_call: TRBD1; v_call: TRBV29-1; cdr3_nt: TGCAGCGTTGAGGACAGGGCGTGGACCGGGGAGCTGTTTTTT; cdr3_aa: CSVEDRAWTGELFF
clone_size: .; j_call: TRBJ1-4; d_call: .; v_call: TRBV18; cdr3_nt: TGTGCCAGCTCGACCAGGGGAGCTAATGAAAAACTGTTTTTT; cdr3_aa: CASSTRGANEKLFF
clone_size: .; j_call: TRBJ1-2; d_call: TRBD1; v_call: TRBV30; cdr3_nt: TGTGCCTGGAGTGCCCTTCGGACAGGGGGTGGCTACACCTTC; cdr3_aa: CAWSALRTGGGYTF
clone_size: .; j_call: TRBJ2-5; d_call: .; v_call: TRBV24-1; cdr3_nt: TGTGCCACCAGTGATCGATCGGGATATACTGAGACCCAGTACTTC; cdr3_aa: CATSDRSGYTETQYF
clone_size: .; j_call: TRBJ1-2; d_call: TRBD1; v_call: TRBV18; cdr3_nt: TGTGCCAGCTCACAAGGTTCCGGGACAGGGTCCTATGGCTACACCTTC; cdr3_aa: CASSQGSGTGSYGYTF
clone_size: .; j_call: TRBJ2-1; d_call: .; v_call: TRBV19; cdr3_nt: TGTGCCAGTAGTACAAGCGACGTGACCTACAATGAGCAGTTCTTC; cdr3_aa: CASSTSDVTYNEQFF
clone_size: .; j_call: TRBJ2-3; d_call: TRBD2; v_call: TRBV24-1; cdr3_nt: TGTGCCACCAGTGGACGGACTAGCGGGACCACAGATACGCAGTATTTT; cdr3_aa: CATSGRTSGTTDTQYF
clone_size: .; j_call: TRBJ1-2; d_call: .; v_call: TRBV24-1; cdr3_nt: TGTGCCACCAGCTCACCGGAGGACTATGGCTACACCTTC; cdr3_aa: CATSSPEDYGYTF
clone_size: .; j_call: TRBJ1-6; d_call: .; v_call: TRBV12-3/TRBV12-4; cdr3_nt: TGTGCCAGCAGTCCTGCGTCGAATTCACCCCTCCACTTT; cdr3_aa: CASSPASNSPLHF